This note documents a single T cell receptor beta chain sequence. The clone's antigen remains unknown. Base qualities are not provided; no much larger clone lies one nucleotide away. CD8 naive samples consisted of CD45RO-negative cells that were positively selected for CCR7, yielding a CD45RA+CCR7+ population without TemRA cells. Donors were healthy HIV-negative adults with no recently reported acute infections or vaccinations. All donors were Caucasian adults living in Nashville, Tennessee, USA. Blood was obtained by leukapheresis, after which PBMCs were separated by Ficoll-Histopaque density gradient centrifugation and cryopreserved in liquid nitrogen vapor phase. Purity and quantity of every magnetically sorted T cell population were checked by analytical flow cytometry. From each sorted fraction, genomic DNA was isolated and quantified by UV absorbance on a Nanodrop 2000c. Spanning cysteine to phenylalanine, the CDR3 consists of 17 amino acids. Only the CDR3 part of the read is kept: 51 bases, read in frame from the first base. The germline V gene gives CDR1 as SGHAT and CDR2 as FQNNGV. Compared with germline, V lacks 4 bases and J lacks 0 bases; bases without a gene match: 10.

Using the deep immunoSEQ assay, TCR CDR3 regions were amplified from genomic DNA by multiplex PCR. For each cell subset, the extracted genomic DNA was distributed evenly across all wells of several immunoSEQ 96-well plates, and each plate served as one replicate. For sorted subsets, each replicate PCR was loaded with approximately 0.2 ug genomic DNA, equivalent to about 33,000 T cell genomes. The purified libraries were quantified using a Qubit 3.0 fluorometer, sized with a Bioanalyzer 2100, and then quantified again using the KAPA Library Quantification kit. Each immunoSEQ 96-well plate was sequenced on its own single-read 150-cycle Illumina NextSeq 550 flow cell. Concerning the study's data processing: Because the immunoSEQ output held only junctional sequences and lacked quality scores, the filtering could not match the filtering applied to full-length reads. To assign V/J genes and CDR3, sequences were annotated against IMGT germline references using PyIR, a Python wrapper for IgBLAST v1.9. Any read was removed if the V/J assignment was weak (E-value above 1e-6), the CDR3 was missing, or the read contained stop codons, out-of-frame junctions, or ambiguous translated residues. V3J clonotypes were defined as sequences sharing the same inferred V gene, J gene, and CDR3 amino acid sequence. The percentage overlap between two repertoires was calculated by dividing the number of shared unique clonotypes by the size of the smaller repertoire. Richness of each repertoire was evaluated using RTK rarefaction, the Chao1 estimator, and Recon v2.1 estimates of unobserved clonotypes. For all TCRbeta clonotypes obtained by the gDNA method from a few donors, generation probabilities were computed with OLGA. In TCRdb, the immuneACCESS table is reduced to in-frame sequences with V and J assigned. These tables do not hold every clone; where another copy was compared, an unresolved V gene accounts for under half, and the others remain unexplained. V and J calls and clone size are given by that table; D and trimming were obtained from the DNA. The sample table records 750,000 to 1,000,000 clones; over 90% of these occur just once. The top ten hold more than 20% of the sample.

This sample is drawn from a study of shared clonotypes between healthy human individuals (dated by TCRdb to 2020 to 2022). Broadly, across the study: Three men and a couple of women, aged 18 to 49 years, made up the cohort. Different laboratories and diverse techniques were used to prepare libraries and sequence TCR repertoires, to increase sequencing depth and limit assay-specific biases. To estimate repertoire size and how much clonotypes are shared between individuals, the study performed deep sequencing of blood TCR repertoires from a handful of healthy adults. For each donor, CD4 naive and CD4 memory were each given three plates, CD8 naive was given two plates, and CD8 memory was given one plate. Per donor, leukapheresis produced somewhere between about 0.94 and 9 billion PBMCs.

Paper-wide results and their limitations: Across a few donors, approximately 5% of naive CD4, approximately 3.6% of naive CD8, under 2.5% of memory CD4, and approximately 0.42% of memory CD8 clonotypes were shared. Incomplete sequencing was indicated by rarefaction of sorted-subset datasets, despite the large sequencing depth. Higher generation probabilities were observed for clonotypes shared by all four sorted-subset donors than for non-shared clonotypes. Because the study included only a small number of donors, the genetic and exposure-history diversity represented was limited. Sampling was restricted to blood, and TCR repertoires in tissue are likely to differ from TCR repertoires in blood. Pairwise subsampling indicated that sequencing depth was expected to affect the degree of clonotype sharing among donors. Naive subsets generally had larger estimated clonotype richness than memory subsets.

Rearrangement joined TRBV11-2 to TRBJ2-7; TRBD2 agrees with 9 junctional bases. The sequence derives from a young man in good health. The sample comprised naive CD8+ T cells sorted from blood. The sample's cell subset or site, from its label and the paper: CD45RA+CCR7+. The CDR3 corresponds to CASSSRDRTSDSYEQYF. In nucleotides, the sequence is TGTGCCAGCAGCTCACGCGACCGGACTAGCGACTCCTACGAGCAGTACTTC.